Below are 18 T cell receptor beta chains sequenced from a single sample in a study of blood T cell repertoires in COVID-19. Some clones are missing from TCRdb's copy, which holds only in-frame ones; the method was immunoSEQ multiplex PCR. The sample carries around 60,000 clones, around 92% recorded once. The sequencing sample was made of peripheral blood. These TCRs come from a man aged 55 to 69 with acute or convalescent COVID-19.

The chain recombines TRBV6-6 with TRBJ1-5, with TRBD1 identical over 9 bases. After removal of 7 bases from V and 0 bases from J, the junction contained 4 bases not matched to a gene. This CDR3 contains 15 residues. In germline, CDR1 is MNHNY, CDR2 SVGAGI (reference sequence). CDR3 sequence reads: CASTGGQGSNQPQHF. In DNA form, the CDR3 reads TGTGCCAGCACCGGGGGACAGGGTAGCAATCAGCCCCAGCATTTT.

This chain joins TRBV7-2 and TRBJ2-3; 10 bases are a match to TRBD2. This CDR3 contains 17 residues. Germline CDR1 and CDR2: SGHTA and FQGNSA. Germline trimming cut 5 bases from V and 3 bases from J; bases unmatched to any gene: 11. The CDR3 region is CASSRSGRALRTDTQYF. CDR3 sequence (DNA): TGTGCCAGCAGCCGCAGCGGGAGGGCCCTCCGTACAGATACGCAGTATTTT.

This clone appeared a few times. The CDR3 nucleotides read TGTGCCAGCAGTCTGGACAGGGGGAAACAAGAGACCCAGTACTTC. Translated: CASSLDRGKQETQYF. The chain carries TRBV5-4 and TRBJ2-5; 10 bases agree with TRBD1. The V gene end was trimmed by 5 bases and the J gene end by 2 bases; junction bases not matched to a gene: 6. Germline CDR1 SGHNT, CDR2 YYREEE (reference sequence). The CDR3 is 15 residues long.

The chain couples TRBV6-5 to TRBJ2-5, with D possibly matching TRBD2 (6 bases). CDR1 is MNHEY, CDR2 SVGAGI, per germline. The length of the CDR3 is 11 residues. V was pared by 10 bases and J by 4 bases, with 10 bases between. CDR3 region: CATGGGETQYF. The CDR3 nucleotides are TGTGCCACCGGGGGTGGAGAGACCCAGTACTTC.

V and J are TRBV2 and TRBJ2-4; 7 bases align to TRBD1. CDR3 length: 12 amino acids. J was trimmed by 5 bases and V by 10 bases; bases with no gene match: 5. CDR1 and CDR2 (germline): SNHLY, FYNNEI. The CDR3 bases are TGTGCCATAGACAGGGCCCAAAACATTCAGTACTTC. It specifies CAIDRAQNIQYF.

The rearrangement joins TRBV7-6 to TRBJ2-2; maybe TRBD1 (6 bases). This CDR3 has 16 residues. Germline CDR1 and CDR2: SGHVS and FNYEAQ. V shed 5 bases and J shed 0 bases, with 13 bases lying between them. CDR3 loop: CASSPARTANTGELFF. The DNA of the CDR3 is TGTGCCAGCAGCCCCGCCCGGACAGCGAACACCGGGGAGCTGTTTTTT.

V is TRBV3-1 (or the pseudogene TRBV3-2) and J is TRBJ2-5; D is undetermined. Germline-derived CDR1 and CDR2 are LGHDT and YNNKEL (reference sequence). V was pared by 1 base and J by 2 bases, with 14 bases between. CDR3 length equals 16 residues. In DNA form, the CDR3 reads TGTGCCAGCAGCCAAGGCCCCCCGGTTTTACAAGAGACCCAGTACTTC. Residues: CASSQGPPVLQETQYF.

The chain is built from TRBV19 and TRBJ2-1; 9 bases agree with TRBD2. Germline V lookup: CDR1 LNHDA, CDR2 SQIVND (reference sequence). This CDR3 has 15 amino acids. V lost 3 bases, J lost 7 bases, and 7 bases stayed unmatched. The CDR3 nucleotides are TGTGCCAGTAGTATTAGGTGGCTAGCGGGAAATGAGCAGTTCTTC. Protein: CASSIRWLAGNEQFF. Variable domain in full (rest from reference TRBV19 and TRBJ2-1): DGGITQSPKYLFRKEGQNVTLSCEQNLNHDAMYWYRQDPGQGLRLIYYSQIVNDFQKGDIAEGYSVSREKKESFPLTVTSAQKNPTAFYLCASSIRWLAGNEQFFGPGTRLTVL.

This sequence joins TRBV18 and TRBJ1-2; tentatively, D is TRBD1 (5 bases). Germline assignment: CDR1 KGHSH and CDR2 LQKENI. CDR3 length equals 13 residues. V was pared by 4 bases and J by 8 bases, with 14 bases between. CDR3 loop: CASSLGGRGGYTF. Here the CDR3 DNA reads TGTGCCAGCTCACTTGGAGGGAGGGGAGGCTACACCTTC.

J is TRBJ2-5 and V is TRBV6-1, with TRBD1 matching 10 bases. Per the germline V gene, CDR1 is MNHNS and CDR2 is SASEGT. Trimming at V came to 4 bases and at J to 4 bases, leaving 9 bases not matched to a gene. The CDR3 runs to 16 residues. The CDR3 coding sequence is TGTGCCAGCAGTGCCCGGGACAGGGGCTCGCGAGAGACCCAGTACTTC. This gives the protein CASSARDRGSRETQYF.

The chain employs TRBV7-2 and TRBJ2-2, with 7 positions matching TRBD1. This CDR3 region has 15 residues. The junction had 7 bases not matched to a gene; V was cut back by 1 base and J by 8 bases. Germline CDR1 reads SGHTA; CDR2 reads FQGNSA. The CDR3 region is CASSLEGQFAGELFF. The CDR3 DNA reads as TGTGCCAGCAGCTTAGAGGGACAGTTTGCAGGGGAGCTGTTTTTT.

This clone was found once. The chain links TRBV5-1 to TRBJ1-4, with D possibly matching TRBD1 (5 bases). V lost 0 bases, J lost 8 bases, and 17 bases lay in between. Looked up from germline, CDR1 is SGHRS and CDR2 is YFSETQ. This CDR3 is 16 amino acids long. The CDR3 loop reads CASSLAPLGTAEKLFF. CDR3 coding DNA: TGCGCCAGCAGCTTGGCGCCCCTCGGGACTGCCGAAAAACTGTTTTTT.

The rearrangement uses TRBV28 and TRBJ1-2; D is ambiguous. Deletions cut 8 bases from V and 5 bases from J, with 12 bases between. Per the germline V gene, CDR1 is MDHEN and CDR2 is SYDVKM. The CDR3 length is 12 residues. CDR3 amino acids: CASFYGVYGYTF. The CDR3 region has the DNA TGTGCCAGCTTTTACGGGGTATATGGCTACACCTTC.

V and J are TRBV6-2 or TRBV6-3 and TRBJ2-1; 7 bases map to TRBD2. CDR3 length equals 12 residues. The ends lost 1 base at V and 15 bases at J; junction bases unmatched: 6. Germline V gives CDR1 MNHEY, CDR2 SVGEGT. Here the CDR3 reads CASSYLAGDTFF. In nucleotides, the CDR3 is TGTGCCAGCAGTTACTTGGCGGGAGATACGTTCTTC.

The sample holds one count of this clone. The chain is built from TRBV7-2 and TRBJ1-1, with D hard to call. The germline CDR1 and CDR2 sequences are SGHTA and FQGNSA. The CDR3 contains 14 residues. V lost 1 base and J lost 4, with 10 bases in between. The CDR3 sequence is CASSLENMSTEAFF. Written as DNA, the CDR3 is TGTGCCAGCAGCTTAGAGAATATGAGCACTGAAGCTTTCTTT.

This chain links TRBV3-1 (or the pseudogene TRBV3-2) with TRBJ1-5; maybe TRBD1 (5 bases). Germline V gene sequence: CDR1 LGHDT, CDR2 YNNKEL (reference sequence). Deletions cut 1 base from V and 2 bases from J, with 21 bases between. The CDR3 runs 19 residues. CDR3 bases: TGTGCCAGCAGCCAAGTGGTTGCGGGACCTATTTACGGCAATCAGCCCCAGCATTTT. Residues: CASSQVVAGPIYGNQPQHF.

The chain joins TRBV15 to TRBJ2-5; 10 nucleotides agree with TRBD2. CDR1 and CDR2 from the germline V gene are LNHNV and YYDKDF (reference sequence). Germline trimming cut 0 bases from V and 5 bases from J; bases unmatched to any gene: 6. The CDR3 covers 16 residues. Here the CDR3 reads CATSRDPSGSLETQYF. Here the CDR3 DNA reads TGTGCCACCAGCAGAGATCCTAGCGGGAGTTTGGAGACCCAGTACTTC.

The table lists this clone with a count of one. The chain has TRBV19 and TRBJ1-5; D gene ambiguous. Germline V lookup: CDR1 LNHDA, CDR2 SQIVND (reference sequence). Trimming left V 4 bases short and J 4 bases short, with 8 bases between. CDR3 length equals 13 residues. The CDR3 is CASSTVRNQPQHF. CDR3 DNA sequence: TGTGCCAGTAGTACCGTTCGGAATCAGCCCCAGCATTTT.